A selection of T cell receptor beta chains follows, all from one sample in a study of blood T cell repertoires in COVID-19. TCRdb's copy holds only in-frame clones and misses some; the assay was immunoSEQ multiplex PCR. In the table there are roughly 400,000 clones, roughly 90% of which are singletons. Sample: PBMCs or T cells enriched from blood (not recorded which). The source is a woman between 18 and 30 years old who had been exposed to COVID-19. CDR3s include the opening cysteine and the closing phenylalanine or tryptophan. A D gene is named only where the DNA matches it firmly. Only some rows state a clone size, as once, few, many or a class for expanded clones.

j_call | d_call | clone_size | v_call | cdr3_nt | cdr3_aa
TRBJ2-7 | . | . | TRBV29-1 | TGCAGCGCTACCGGGACATGGGGGCGGCAGTACTTC | CSATGTWGRQYF
TRBJ2-3 | . | . | TRBV7-2 | TGTGCCAGCAGTCCGGGACTTTCCACAGATACGCAGTATTTT | CASSPGLSTDTQYF
TRBJ2-1 | . | few | TRBV5-8 | TGTGCCAGCAGCTTGGGCCCACCCAGGAACAATGAGCAGTTCTTC | CASSLGPPRNNEQFF
TRBJ2-2 | . | . | TRBV9 | TGTGCCAGCAGCGTAGATCCCATGTACACCGGGGAGCTGTTTTTT | CASSVDPMYTGELFF
TRBJ2-5 | . | . | TRBV6-2/TRBV6-3 | TGTGCCAGCAGCCCTACCCCGACTAGTTTTGAGACCCAGTACTTC | CASSPTPTSFETQYF
TRBJ1-4 | . | . | TRBV24-1 | TGTGCCACCAGTGATTCCCGGGACATTTACAATGAAAAACTGTTTTTT | CATSDSRDIYNEKLFF
TRBJ2-1 | TRBD2 | . | TRBV4-1 | TGCGCCAGCAGCCACGACCCTCTAGCGGGGCCTAACAATGAGCAGTTCTTC | CASSHDPLAGPNNEQFF
TRBJ2-5 | . | . | TRBV5-1 | TGCGCCAGCAGCTTGCCCGACTACCAAGAGACCCAGTACTTC | CASSLPDYQETQYF
TRBJ2-7 | . | . | TRBV7-2 | TGTGCCAGCAGCTTAGCGCAATCGGGACTCACCTACGAGCAGTACTTC | CASSLAQSGLTYEQYF
TRBJ2-3 | . | . | TRBV27 | TGTGCCAGCAGTTTACCCCTAGGAGATACGCAGTATTTT | CASSLPLGDTQYF
TRBJ2-3 | . | . | TRBV20-1 | TGCAGTGTTAGACTAGTAGATACGCAGTATTTT | CSVRLVDTQYF
TRBJ1-4 | . | . | TRBV7-9 | TGTGCCAGCAGCTTAGCCGACAGGGAAAAACTGTTTTTT | CASSLADREKLFF
TRBJ2-1 | TRBD1 | . | TRBV4-1 | TGCGCCAGCCATACCGGGACAGGGGTCTCCTACAATGAGCAGTTCTTC | CASHTGTGVSYNEQFF
TRBJ2-7 | . | . | TRBV27 | TGTGCCAGCAGTTCGGGACTGATCTACGAGCAGTACTTC | CASSSGLIYEQYF
TRBJ1-5 | . | . | TRBV5-5 | TGTGCCAGCAGCTTGTTGGCAGAATATCAGCCCCAGCATTTT | CASSLLAEYQPQHF
TRBJ1-6 | TRBD1 | . | TRBV5-1 | TGCGCCAGCACCGACGGGACAGGCAATTCACCCCTCCACTTT | CASTDGTGNSPLHF
TRBJ2-7 | TRBD1 | . | TRBV2 | TGTGCCAGCAGTGCCTCGGCGACAGGGCACGAGCAGTACTTC | CASSASATGHEQYF
TRBJ1-5 | . | . | TRBV5-6 | TGTGCCAGCAGCTTGGCGAACAGGGGCAATCAGCCCCAGCATTTT | CASSLANRGNQPQHF
TRBJ1-2 | . | . | TRBV27 | TGTGCCAGCAGTTTAGGTACAGCCTATGGCTACACCTTC | CASSLGTAYGYTF
TRBJ2-2 | TRBD1 | . | TRBV28 | TGTGCCAGCAGGTACAGGGGGGTGGACACCGGGGAGCTGTTTTTT | CASRYRGVDTGELFF
TRBJ1-3 | . | . | TRBV18 | TGTGCCAGCTCACCTGGGACTTCAATCGAGGGAAACACCATATATTTT | CASSPGTSIEGNTIYF
TRBJ2-3 | . | . | TRBV7-9 | TGTGCCAGCAGCTTTCAGGGGGGATCGACAGATACGCAGTATTTT | CASSFQGGSTDTQYF
TRBJ1-1 | . | . | TRBV13 | TGTGCCAGCAGCTTATATCAGGGGATGAACACTGAAGCTTTCTTT | CASSLYQGMNTEAFF
TRBJ2-7 | TRBD1 | . | TRBV6-5 | TGTGCCAGCAGTTACGTAGGACAGGGGGCGGACTACGAGCAGTACTTC | CASSYVGQGADYEQYF
TRBJ1-5 | . | . | TRBV7-2 | TGTGCCAGCAGCTTAGATACAGGGTATCAGCCCCAGCATTTT | CASSLDTGYQPQHF
TRBJ2-3 | . | . | TRBV6-5 | TGTGCCAGCAGTTACGCCCTAGCTCAAGATACGCAGTATTTT | CASSYALAQDTQYF
TRBJ1-1 | . | . | TRBV5-4 | TGTGCCAGCAGCTTTGTGAGGGAGAACACTGAAGCTTTCTTT | CASSFVRENTEAFF
TRBJ1-1 | . | . | TRBV7-9 | TGTGCCAGCAGCTTAGTGTTTGAGGGGAACACTGAAGCTTTCTTT | CASSLVFEGNTEAFF
TRBJ2-2 | . | . | TRBV27 | TGTGCCAGCACCCCAGGGACGAACACCGGGGAGCTGTTTTTT | CASTPGTNTGELFF
TRBJ2-2 | TRBD2 | . | TRBV5-8 | TGTGCCAGCAGCCCAAATCGACTAGCGGGAGTTCTCGGGGAGCTGTTTTTT | CASSPNRLAGVLGELFF
TRBJ2-7 | . | . | TRBV7-8 | TGTGCCAGCAGCTCCGAGGGGTTGAAGGACAGCTCCTACGAGCAGTACTTC | CASSSEGLKDSSYEQYF